The present TCR beta chain was sequenced within a study of blood T cells in healthy people across ages. The study's findings and limits: Per million T cells, the diversity of TCR beta decreased roughly linearly as age advanced. PBMCs that were unsorted prevented a conclusive naive versus antigen-experienced comparison.

Next came a second PCR, run for 7 to 11 cycles, which used a sample-barcoded 5' primer along with a J-beta primer mix. All cDNA molecules were each tagged by a template-switch adaptor with 12 random nucleotides. From the 5' RACE reads, TCRdb called clonotypes with MiXCR, one entry per CDR3 protein. This table holds more than 800,000 distinct CDR3 sequences, 45% found once. Per-sample yields of isolated PBMCs were at least 6 million. Germline V gene lookup returns CDR1 MGHRA and CDR2 YSYEKL. The CDR3 consists of 14 residues. A remark on this clonotype: Its antigen remains unidentified.

This clonotype originated in a woman aged 60-75 years in good health. J is TRBJ2-5 and V is TRBV4-1; D is unclear. The last part of the DNA fits TRBJ2-7 better; the J call may be wrong. Sequencing was done on a sample of blood. The CDR3 here is CASSQDRNPYEQYF. The DNA of the CDR3 is TGCGCCAGCAGCCAAGATCGCAATCCTTACGAGCAGTACTTC.